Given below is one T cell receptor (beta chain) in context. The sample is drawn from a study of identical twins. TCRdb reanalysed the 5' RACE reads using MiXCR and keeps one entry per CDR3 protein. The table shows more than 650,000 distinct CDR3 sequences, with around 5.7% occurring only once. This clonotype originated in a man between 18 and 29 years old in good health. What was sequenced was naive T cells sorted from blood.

Written as DNA, the CDR3 is TGTGCCAGCAGCTTCAGCGGGCCTGGAGACGAGCAGTACTTC. Its translation is CASSFSGPGDEQYF. The rearrangement uses TRBV11-2 and TRBJ2-7; D perhaps matches TRBD2 (6 bases). Trimming removed 3 bases at V and 5 bases at J, with 14 bases between. From germline, CDR1 is SGHAT and CDR2 FQNNGV. The CDR3 has 14 residues.